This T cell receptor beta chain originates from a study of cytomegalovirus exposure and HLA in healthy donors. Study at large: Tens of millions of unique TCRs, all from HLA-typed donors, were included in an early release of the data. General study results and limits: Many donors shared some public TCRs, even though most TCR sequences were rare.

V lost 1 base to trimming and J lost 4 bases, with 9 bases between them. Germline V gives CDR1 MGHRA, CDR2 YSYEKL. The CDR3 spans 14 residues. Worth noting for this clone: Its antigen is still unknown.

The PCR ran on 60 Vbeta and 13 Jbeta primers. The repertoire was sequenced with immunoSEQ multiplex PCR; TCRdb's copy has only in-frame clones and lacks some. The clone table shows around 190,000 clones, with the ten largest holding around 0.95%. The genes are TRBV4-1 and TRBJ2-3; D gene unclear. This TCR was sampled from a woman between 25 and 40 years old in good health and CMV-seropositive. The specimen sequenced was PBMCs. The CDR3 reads CASSQVGGADTQYF. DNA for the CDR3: TGCGCCAGCAGCCAAGTGGGTGGAGCAGATACGCAGTATTTT.